At least ten counts were recorded for the clone carrying this T cell receptor beta chain. Antigen unknown. This sample was included in a study of neurological immune-mediated disorders. Each CDR3 protein is one row after TCRdb ran MiXCR on the 5' RACE reads. The data show tens of thousands of distinct CDR3 sequences, with around 6.8% seen just once and roughly 4.5% held by the top ten. The healthy controls volunteered at a blood bank in Maryland, USA. 2 million unsorted PBMCs were stored in RNAlater at -80 °C before RNA extraction. Findings and caveats of the study: None of the CDR3 amino acid sequences found in expanded clones was shared across subjects. This suggests that the TCR-beta repertoires were private in all groups. The greatest TCR clonal expansion occurred in HTLV-1-associated myelopathy and the least in multiple sclerosis, which fell below healthy controls.

The TCR sequence derives from a middle-aged woman in good health. Sequencing was done on a sample of PBMCs.

The CDR3 region is CASSEENRALEKLFF. For the CDR3, the DNA is TGTGCCAGCAGTGAAGAAAACAGGGCCCTTGAAAAACTGTTTTTT. The chain uses TRBV6-1 and TRBJ1-4; D is perhaps TRBD1 (6 bases). The ends were cut back, 1 base at V and 7 bases at J, with 13 bases in the middle. CDR1 is MNHNS, CDR2 SASEGT, per germline. This CDR3 is 15 amino acids long.